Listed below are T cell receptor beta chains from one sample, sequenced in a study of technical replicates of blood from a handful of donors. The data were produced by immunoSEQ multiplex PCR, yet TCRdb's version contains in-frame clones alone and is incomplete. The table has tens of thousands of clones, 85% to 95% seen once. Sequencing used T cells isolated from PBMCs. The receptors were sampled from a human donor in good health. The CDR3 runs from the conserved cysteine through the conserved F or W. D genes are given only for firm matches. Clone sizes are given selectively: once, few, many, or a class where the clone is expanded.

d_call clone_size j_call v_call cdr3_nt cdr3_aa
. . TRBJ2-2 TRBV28 TGTGCCAGCAGCCCTGCCCCCACTTTAGCCGGGGAGCTGTTTTTT CASSPAPTLAGELFF
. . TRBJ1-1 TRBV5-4 TGTGCCAGCAGCTTACAGCAGAACACTGAAGCTTTCTTT CASSLQQNTEAFF
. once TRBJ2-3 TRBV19 TGTGCCAGTAGGAGTTCAGGGGTTGGCCTTTTAGATACGCAGTATTTT CASRSSGVGLLDTQYF
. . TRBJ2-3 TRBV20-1 TGCAGTGCCGGACTCTGGAATACGCAGTATTTT CSAGLWNTQYF
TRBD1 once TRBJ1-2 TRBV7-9 TGTGCCAGCAGCTTAAGGACAGGGGAAAACTATGGCTACACCTTC CASSLRTGENYGYTF
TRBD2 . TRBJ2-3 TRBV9 TGTGCCAGCAGCGTTGGGGCTAGCGGGAGGATTAGCACAGATACGCAGTATTTT CASSVGASGRISTDTQYF
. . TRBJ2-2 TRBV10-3 TGTGCCATCAGTGACGTACGCGGCACTAGGAACACCGGGGAGCTGTTTTTT CAISDVRGTRNTGELFF
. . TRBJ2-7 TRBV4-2 TGTGCCAGCAGCCAAGGGGGGGAATCCCTAGTGGAGCAGTACTTC CASSQGGESLVEQYF
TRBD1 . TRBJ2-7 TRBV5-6 TGTGCCAGCAGCTTGGAGGACAGGGTCGTTAACGAGCAGTACTTC CASSLEDRVVNEQYF
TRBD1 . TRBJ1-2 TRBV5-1 TGCGCCAGCACCGACACGGACAGGGGCGTTTTTGGCTACACCTTC CASTDTDRGVFGYTF
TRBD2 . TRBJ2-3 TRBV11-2 TGTGCCAGCAGCTTAGACATGGCTAGCGGGTTAGTCACAGATACGCAGTATTTT CASSLDMASGLVTDTQYF
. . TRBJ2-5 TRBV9 TGTGCCAGCAGCCTCAATCCAGGGAACGAAGAGACCCAGTACTTC CASSLNPGNEETQYF
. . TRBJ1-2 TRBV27 TGTGCCAGCAGTTTAAGCCAAAACTATGGCTACACCTTC CASSLSQNYGYTF
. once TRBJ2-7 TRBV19 TGTGCCAGTAGTATGGGGACTTTAACCTACGAGCAGTACTTC CASSMGTLTYEQYF
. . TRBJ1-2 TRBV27 TGTGCCAGCAGTGGACTGAGAGGCTACACCTTC CASSGLRGYTF
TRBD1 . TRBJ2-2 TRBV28 TGTGCCACCAACAGGCAGGGGGTATCCGGGGAGCTGTTTTTT CATNRQGVSGELFF
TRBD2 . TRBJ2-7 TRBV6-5 TGTGCCAGCAGTTACGATTCCAGCGGGAAGTACGAGCAGTACTTC CASSYDSSGKYEQYF
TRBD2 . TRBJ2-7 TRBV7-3 TGTGCCAGCAGCCCCGCTAGCGGCTCCTACGAGCAGTACTTC CASSPASGSYEQYF
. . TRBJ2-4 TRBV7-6 TGTGCCAGCAGCCCCCGGTTCGGAGGGGGGGCAAACATTCAGTACTTC CASSPRFGGGANIQYF
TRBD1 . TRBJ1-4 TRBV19 TGTGCCAGTACGCCTTTGGACAGGGGCGGAGAAAAACTGTTTTTT CASTPLDRGGEKLFF
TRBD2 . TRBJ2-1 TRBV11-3 TGTGCCAGCAGCTTAGTGTCTAGCGGGAGTATTTTGGTCTTC CASSLVSSGSILVF
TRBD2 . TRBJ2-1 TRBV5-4 TGTGCCAGCAGCTTCCCGACTAGCGGGTACAATGAGCAGTTCTTC CASSFPTSGYNEQFF
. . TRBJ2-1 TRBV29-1 TGCAGCGTTGGACTAGATACGTACAATGAGCAGTTCTTC CSVGLDTYNEQFF
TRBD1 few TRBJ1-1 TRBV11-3 TGTGCCAGCAGCATGGGACAGGGGAACACTGAAGCTTTCTTT CASSMGQGNTEAFF
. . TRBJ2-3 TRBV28 TGTGCCAGCAGTCCTAACACAGATACGCAGTATTTT CASSPNTDTQYF
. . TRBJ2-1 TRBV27 TGTGCCAGCAGTTGGGGCTTGAATGAGCAGTTCTTC CASSWGLNEQFF
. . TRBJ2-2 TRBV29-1 TGCAGCGTGGACAGTCAGAACACCGGGGAGCTGTTTTTT CSVDSQNTGELFF
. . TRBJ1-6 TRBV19 TGTGCCAGTAGTTCCCGCGGGAACTCCTATAATTCACCCCTCCACTTT CASSSRGNSYNSPLHF
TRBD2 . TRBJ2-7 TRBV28 TGTGCCACGACCCGGGGGGAGGGAGTTGGGATCTACGAGCAGTACTTC CATTRGEGVGIYEQYF
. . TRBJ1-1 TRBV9 TGTGCCAGCAGCGTTCAGGGTGTCAGCGCTGAAGCTTTCTTT CASSVQGVSAEAFF